The rows below give T cell receptor beta chains drawn from one sample of a study of vaccination effects on CD4 cells after COVID-19. Profiled with immunoSEQ multiplex PCR; TCRdb holds only in-frame clones, not every one. Of fewer than 65,000 clones detected, roughly 81% appear once; the ten largest clones hold about 2.4%. No cognate antigen is known for these TCRs. This material consisted of CD4+ T cells from PBMCs cultured with HCoV-229E spike peptides, taken before COVID-19 vaccination. The receptors were gathered from a human donor who received a COVID-19 vaccine. Each CDR3 is given with its conserved first and last residue. D genes are given only for firm matches. Clone size, where shown, is once, few, many, or a class for clones that have expanded.

>TRBD1|TRBJ2-5|TRBV7-2|NA
TGTGCCAGCAGCCGGGACAGGGGGCAAGAGACCCAGTACTTC
CASSRDRGQETQYF
>NA|TRBJ1-2|TRBV7-2|NA
TGTGCCAGCAGCAGAGAATCGGGACACCTATATGGCTACACCTTC
CASSRESGHLYGYTF
>NA|TRBJ2-5|TRBV5-8|NA
TGTGCCAGCAGCGGCCCTTCCTCGGCCCAGTACTTC
CASSGPSSAQYF
>NA|TRBJ2-2|TRBV18|NA
TGTGCCAGCTCAGACGGCAGGGAAGTCACCGGGGAGCTGTTTTTT
CASSDGREVTGELFF
>TRBD2|TRBJ2-2|TRBV18|once
TGTGCCAGCTCGTCGGGAATTATAGCGGGGGCCCTCACCGGGGAGCTGTTTTTT
CASSSGIIAGALTGELFF
>NA|TRBJ2-2|TRBV7-3|NA
TGTGCCAGCAGCTTAGGCTCCGGGTCCGGGGAGCTGTTTTTT
CASSLGSGSGELFF
>TRBD1|TRBJ1-2|TRBV6-2/TRBV6-3|NA
TGTGCCAGCAGTTACACGCCCGAAACAGGGGAGAATGGCTACACCTTC
CASSYTPETGENGYTF
>NA|TRBJ2-1|TRBV7-2|NA
TGTGCCAGCAGCTTTGCTGGGGGTTTTACCTACAATGAGCAGTTCTTC
CASSFAGGFTYNEQFF
>NA|TRBJ1-2|TRBV6-1|NA
TGTGCCAGCAGTGAGATCAGCCTACTTAACTATGGCTACACCTTC
CASSEISLLNYGYTF
>TRBD2|TRBJ2-3|TRBV7-2|NA
TGTGCCAGCAGCTATTTTGCGGGGGGGCCGGGGGATACGCAGTATTTT
CASSYFAGGPGDTQYF
>NA|TRBJ2-3|TRBV3-1/TRBV3-2|NA
TGTGCCAGCAGCTCCCGTTACAGGATTGGAACAGATACGCAGTATTTT
CASSSRYRIGTDTQYF
>TRBD2|TRBJ2-5|TRBV19|NA
TGTGCCAGTTCCCGGCTAGCGGGGGGGGGCCAGAGGACCCAGTACTTC
CASSRLAGGGQRTQYF
>NA|TRBJ1-5|TRBV28|NA
TGTGCCAGCAGTATGGCGGGGTTTAGCAATCAGCCCCAGCATTTT
CASSMAGFSNQPQHF
>NA|TRBJ1-6|TRBV18|few
TGTGCCAGCTCACCACCCATTGGTTCACCCCTCCACTTT
CASSPPIGSPLHF
>NA|TRBJ2-1|TRBV4-1|NA
TGCGCCAGCAGCGTTAAGGAGGCCCGGTACAATGAGCAGTTCTTC
CASSVKEARYNEQFF
>TRBD2|TRBJ2-1|TRBV5-1|NA
TGCGCCAGCAGCCCGCTCCTAGCGGGGGGGAGGGATGAGCAGTTCTTC
CASSPLLAGGRDEQFF
>NA|TRBJ1-4|TRBV19|NA
TGTGCCAGTAGCCACGGGACACTTTCCGAAAAACTGTTTTTT
CASSHGTLSEKLFF
>TRBD2|TRBJ2-5|TRBV5-1|NA
TGCGCCAGCAGCGGGGGACTAGCTCAAGAGACCCAGTACTTC
CASSGGLAQETQYF
>TRBD1|TRBJ1-5|TRBV5-1|NA
TGCGCCAGCAGCTTCGGCTCCGGGACAGGGGTCGGCCAGCCCCAGCATTTT
CASSFGSGTGVGQPQHF
>NA|TRBJ1-6|TRBV2|few
TGTGCCAGCAGTGAAGCCCCTGGTTCACCCCTCCACTTT
CASSEAPGSPLHF
>NA|TRBJ2-3|TRBV7-2|NA
TGTGCCAGCAGCTTAGCGGGGGGGCCTACAGATACGCAGTATTTT
CASSLAGGPTDTQYF
>NA|TRBJ1-3|TRBV10-3|NA
TGTGCCATCACGGCCGTCTCTGGAAACACCATATATTTT
CAITAVSGNTIYF
>NA|TRBJ1-2|TRBV23-1|NA
TGCGCCAGCAGTCAATATCTTGCGGGAGGGTACTATGGCTACACCTTC
CASSQYLAGGYYGYTF
>NA|TRBJ1-4|TRBV19|once
TGTGCCAGTAGTATAGCCACTCGGGCTGAAAAACTGTTTTTT
CASSIATRAEKLFF
>TRBD1|TRBJ1-2|TRBV3-1/TRBV3-2|few
TGTGCCAGCAGCCAATTGACAGGGGGCGGGGGCTACACCTTC
CASSQLTGGGGYTF
>NA|TRBJ2-2|TRBV5-1|NA
TGCGCCAGCAGCTTGGCCAGCCAGAGAAACACCGGGGAGCTGTTTTTT
CASSLASQRNTGELFF
>NA|TRBJ1-1|TRBV29-1|NA
TGCAGCGTTGACCTCGGGCGGGCGAACACTGAAGCTTTCTTT
CSVDLGRANTEAFF
>TRBD2|TRBJ2-3|TRBV10-2|NA
TGCGCCAGCAGAAGGCTAGCGGCTGGAACAGATACGCAGTATTTT
CASRRLAAGTDTQYF
>NA|TRBJ2-3|TRBV11-2|NA
TGTGCCAGCAGGTACCGGCCGGGGAGCACAGATACGCAGTATTTT
CASRYRPGSTDTQYF
>NA|TRBJ1-2|TRBV18|NA
TGTGCCAGCTCAGACAGCGATACTAACTATGGCTACACCTTC
CASSDSDTNYGYTF
>NA|TRBJ1-1|TRBV5-5|NA
TGTGCCAGCAGCTTGGTGGGGGGGTCGGACACTGAAGCTTTCTTT
CASSLVGGSDTEAFF
>NA|TRBJ2-3|TRBV5-4|NA
TGTGCCAGCAGCTTGGCAGGGGCCACAGATACGCAGTATTTT
CASSLAGATDTQYF
>NA|TRBJ2-3|TRBV7-3|NA
TGTGCCAGCAGCTTAAATCCCAGTTCAGGTACGCAGTATTTT
CASSLNPSSGTQYF
>NA|TRBJ2-2|TRBV6-2/TRBV6-3|NA
TGTGCCAGCAGTTATGGGGTTTTCCACACCGGGGAGCTGTTTTTT
CASSYGVFHTGELFF
>NA|TRBJ2-5|TRBV19|NA
TGTGCCAGTAGTATTGGGACCGGCACGTCGGCCCAGTACTTC
CASSIGTGTSAQYF
>NA|TRBJ1-2|TRBV28|NA
TGTGCCAGCAGTACATCCGCAGGGACCCTCTATGGCTACACCTTC
CASSTSAGTLYGYTF
>NA|TRBJ2-2|TRBV10-3|NA
TGTGCCATCGGGTCCGGGGAGCTGTTTTTT
CAIGSGELFF
>NA|TRBJ1-3|TRBV27|once
TGTGCCAGCAGACCGGGGACGGGAAACACCATATATTTT
CASRPGTGNTIYF
>NA|TRBJ2-1|TRBV4-1|NA
TGCGCCAGCAGCCAAGATCGGACGGGATCCTACAATGAGCAGTTCTTC
CASSQDRTGSYNEQFF
>NA|TRBJ2-3|TRBV24-1|NA
TGTGCCACCTCTAAGTACACAGATACGCAGTATTTT
CATSKYTDTQYF
>NA|TRBJ2-5|TRBV7-3|NA
TGTGCCAGCAGCCTTCTGGGCCAAGAGACCCAGTACTTC
CASSLLGQETQYF
>NA|TRBJ1-2|TRBV27|few
TGTGCCAGCGGAGGTCCCGCTCGTGGCTACACCTTC
CASGGPARGYTF
>TRBD2|TRBJ2-1|TRBV29-1|NA
TGCAGCGTTGAGACTAGCGGGGTTGCGGAGGCCTACAATGAGCAGTTCTTC
CSVETSGVAEAYNEQFF
>TRBD2|TRBJ2-3|TRBV7-3|NA
TGTGCCAGCAGCTTGCGACTAGCGGGGGGCACAGATACGCAGTATTTT
CASSLRLAGGTDTQYF
>NA|TRBJ1-5|TRBV5-1|once
TGCGCCAGCAGCCCGGACAGTTCCAATCAGCCCCAGCATTTT
CASSPDSSNQPQHF
>NA|TRBJ1-4|TRBV9|NA
TGTGCCAGCAGCGCCAGGACCTCAACTAATGAAAAACTGTTTTTT
CASSARTSTNEKLFF
>NA|TRBJ1-2|TRBV20-1|NA
TGCAGTGCTAGTCAACTTGGGGACTATGGCTACACCTTC
CSASQLGDYGYTF
>NA|TRBJ1-1|TRBV5-1|NA
TGCGCCAGCAGCTTGGGTTCCGGGTCTGAAGCTTTCTTT
CASSLGSGSEAFF
>NA|TRBJ2-5|TRBV7-3|NA
TGTGCCAGCAGCAGATCTGCGCAAGAGACCCAGTACTTC
CASSRSAQETQYF
>NA|TRBJ2-1|TRBV25-1|NA
TGTGCCAGCACCGCAGGGCGGGCCGGCACTTATGAGCAGTTCTTC
CASTAGRAGTYEQFF
>TRBD1|TRBJ1-4|TRBV6-5|NA
TGTGCCAGCAGGGACAGGGGAGGAGAAAAACTGTTTTTT
CASRDRGGEKLFF